These T cell receptor beta chains were read from a single sample in a study of tumor and adjacent non-tumor tissue in lung cancer. TCRdb reanalysed the multiplex PCR reads using MiXCR and keeps one entry per CDR3 protein. This table holds around 99,000 distinct CDR3 sequences, roughly three fifths found once. Sequencing input: distant non-tumor lung tissue. The receptors here all came from a man in his sixties with non-small cell lung cancer. CDR3s include the opening cysteine and the closing phenylalanine or tryptophan. Fields, in order: D gene, J gene, V gene, clone size, CDR3 DNA, CDR3 protein. The D gene is left open where the match is weak. A row's size may be missing; if present it is once, few, many or a size class.

- TRBJ1-5 TRBV5-5 - TGTGTCAGCAGCTTAGAGGACAGTTTTCGGGGTCAGTCCCAGCATTTT CVSSLEDSFRGQSQHF
- TRBJ2-3 TRBV20-1 - TGCAGTGCTAGGCCGGGACCCATAATCACAGATACGCAGTATTTT CSARPGPIITDTQYF
TRBD2 TRBJ2-3 TRBV6-6 once TGTTCCAGCAGGCGACTAGCCATAGATACGCAGTATTTT CSSRRLAIDTQYF
TRBD2 TRBJ2-1 TRBV30 many TGTGCCTGGAGTGGGGTCTCCGAGATAGGACTAGCGGGAGTTGGGCAGTTCTTC CAWSGVSEIGLAGVGQFF
- TRBJ2-7 TRBV12-3/TRBV12-4 - TGTGTCAGCAATTTGCAACCAGGCTCCTACGAGCAGTACTTC CVSNLQPGSYEQYF
TRBD2 TRBJ2-3 TRBV6-5 many TGTGCCAGCAGTAACCTAGGACTAGCGGGAGCCCCGCGGGATACGCAGTATTTT CASSNLGLAGAPRDTQYF
- TRBJ2-7 TRBV11-2 many TGTGCCAGCAGCTCCCCCCGTGGGATCTTCTCCTACGAGCAGTACTTC CASSSPRGIFSYEQYF
TRBD2 TRBJ2-1 TRBV6-2/TRBV6-3 - TGTGCCAGCAGTTCCACTAGCGGGAGCAATGAACGGTTCTTC CASSSTSGSNERFF
- TRBJ2-1 TRBV6-6 - TGTGCCAGCAGTTACAATCCAGGGCGGGATGAGCAGTTCTTC CASSYNPGRDEQFF
- TRBJ1-2 TRBV30 - TGTGCCTGGCAACCGAGCTATGGCTATACCTTC CAWQPSYGYTF
- TRBJ1-2 TRBV20-1 few TGCAGTGCTAGAGTCCTATACAGGGTCCCACCCTATGGCTACACCTTC CSARVLYRVPPYGYTF
- TRBJ1-6 TRBV20-1 - TGCAGTGTTAGACACTCCGGGGGGCGCAGCTATAATTCACCCCTCCACTTT CSVRHSGGRSYNSPLHF
- TRBJ2-1 TRBV4-3 - TGCGCCAGCAGCCAAGATTCGCTAGGGTCCTCCTGCAATGAGCAGTCCTTC CASSQDSLGSSCNEQSF
- TRBJ2-5 TRBV20-1 many TGCAGTGCTGATAGGGGGGAGACCCAGTACTTC CSADRGETQYF
- TRBJ2-3 TRBV20-1 many TGCAGTGCTCCTCGTAGGGACGCCTACACAGATACGCAGTATTTT CSAPRRDAYTDTQYF
- TRBJ2-1 TRBV12-5 many TGTGCTAGTGGTTTAGGGGGGCTGGGGAATGAGCAGTTCTTC CASGLGGLGNEQFF
- TRBJ2-1 TRBV20-1 - TGCAGTGCTTCAGGGGAGGACCTCCATGAGCAGTTCTTC CSASGEDLHEQFF
- TRBJ2-3 TRBV6-6 many TGTGCCAGCAGAGGGGCGGCAGATACGCAGTATTTT CASRGAADTQYF
TRBD2 TRBJ2-3 TRBV4-3 - TGCGCCAGCAGCCTCGAGGGAGGGCCGGTAGATGCGCATTATTTT CASSLEGGPVDAHYF
TRBD1 TRBJ1-2 TRBV5-5 few TGTGCCAGCAGCTTGGTAGGGGGCTCCTCCTATGGCTACACCTTC CASSLVGGSSYGYTF